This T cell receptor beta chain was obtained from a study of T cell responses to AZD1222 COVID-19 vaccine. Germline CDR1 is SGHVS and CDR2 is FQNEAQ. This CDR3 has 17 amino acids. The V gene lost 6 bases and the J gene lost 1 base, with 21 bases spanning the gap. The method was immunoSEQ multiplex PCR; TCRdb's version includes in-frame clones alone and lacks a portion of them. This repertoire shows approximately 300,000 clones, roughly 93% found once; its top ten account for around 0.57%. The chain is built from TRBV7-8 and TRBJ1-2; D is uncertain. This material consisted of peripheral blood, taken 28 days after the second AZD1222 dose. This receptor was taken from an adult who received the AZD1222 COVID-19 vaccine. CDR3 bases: TGTGCCAGCAGGCGATCCGCGGGAACAGCTAATAACTATGGCTACACCTTC. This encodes CASRRSAGTANNYGYTF.